This TCR beta chain was retrieved from a study of cytomegalovirus exposure and HLA in healthy donors. Concerning this clone: What it binds is unknown.

General study results and limits: The authors listed around 150 TCR beta chains as cytomegalovirus-associated.

Data came from immunoSEQ multiplex PCR; TCRdb stores just in-frame clones and leaves some out. The sample lists hundreds of thousands of clones, about nine tenths occurring once. Germline values: CDR1 SGDLS, CDR2 YYNGEE. The V end was cut by 0 bases, the J end by 3 bases, with 7 bases between. This CDR3 contains 13 residues. This chain links TRBV9 with TRBJ2-7; D gene unclear. Sequenced sample: PBMCs. This TCR derives from a woman aged 18-29 years in good health and CMV-seronegative. CDR3 loop: CASSVGQDYEQYF. Here the CDR3 DNA reads TGTGCCAGCAGCGTAGGGCAGGACTACGAGCAGTACTTC.